A selection of T cell receptor beta chains follows, all from one sample in a study of response to subunit inactivated influenza vaccine. MiXCR, run by TCRdb on the RT-PCR reads, gives a single entry per CDR3 protein. The sample records about 700,000 distinct CDR3 sequences, 11% to 15% being singletons. This sample comprised PBMCs from blood, obtained approximately 15 days before vaccination. The source of these receptors is a man between 50 and 59 years old who received an inactivated influenza vaccine. CDR3s include the opening cysteine and the closing phenylalanine or tryptophan. The D gene is left open where the match is weak. Rows may omit the clone size; those that give it use once, few, many or a size class.

j_gene	abundance	d_gene	v_gene	CDR3aa	CDR3nt
TRBJ1-5	.	TRBD1	TRBV28	CASRGQGRGNQPQHF	TGTGCCAGCAGGGGACAGGGTCGGGGCAATCAGCCCCAGCATTTT
TRBJ2-7	few	.	TRBV7-9	CASSLPHGEQYF	TGTGCCAGCAGCTTACCCCATGGCGAGCAGTACTTC
TRBJ2-1	many	.	TRBV7-2	CASSLSGGPYNEQFF	TGTGCCAGCAGCTTAAGTGGAGGCCCCTACAATGAGCAGTTCTTC
TRBJ2-2	few	.	TRBV4-2	CASSQDVGVPGELFF	TGTGCCAGCAGCCAAGATGTGGGGGTTCCCGGGGAGCTGTTTTTT
TRBJ1-2	.	TRBD1	TRBV5-1	CASSGRPGNRGFYGYTF	TGCGCCAGCAGCGGGAGACCCGGGAACAGGGGTTTCTATGGCTACACCTTC
TRBJ1-1	few	.	TRBV15	CATSADRNTEAFF	TGTGCCACCAGCGCAGACAGGAACACTGAAGCTTTCTTT
TRBJ2-4	few	.	TRBV7-2	CASSLDYGAKNIQYF	TGTGCCAGCAGCTTAGATTATGGAGCCAAAAACATTCAGTACTTC
TRBJ2-4	.	.	TRBV20-1	CSAISQGTNIQYF	TGCAGTGCTATATCGCAGGGAACCAACATTCAGTACTTC
TRBJ2-7	few	TRBD2	TRBV3-1	CASSQVWSGGPSEQYF	TGTGCCAGCAGCCAAGTATGGTCGGGAGGGCCCTCCGAGCAGTACTTC
TRBJ2-1	many	.	TRBV4-2	CASSQGRETATYNEQFF	TGTGCCAGCAGCCAAGGTCGCGAGACAGCTACTTACAATGAGCAGTTCTTC
TRBJ2-7	many	.	TRBV30	CAWSDSFSYEQYF	TGTGCCTGGAGTGACTCCTTCTCCTACGAGCAGTACTTC
TRBJ1-2	.	.	TRBV29-1	CSVVGGAYGYTF	TGCAGCGTTGTAGGAGGTGCCTATGGCTACACCTTC
TRBJ2-7	many	.	TRBV14	CASSQDSGRGYEQYF	TGTGCCAGCAGCCAAGATAGCGGCAGGGGTTACGAGCAGTACTTC
TRBJ2-4	.	TRBD2	TRBV7-3	CASSPGLAGGGYAQYF	TGTGCCAGCAGCCCGGGGCTAGCGGGAGGAGGTTACGCTCAGTACTTC
TRBJ1-2	.	.	TRBV20-1	CSAREAGRYRSYTF	TGCAGTGCTAGAGAAGCAGGGCGGTACCGGAGCTACACCTTC
TRBJ1-1	many	.	TRBV20-1	CSATGQTNTEAFF	TGCAGTGCTACCGGACAGACGAACACTGAAGCTTTCTTT
TRBJ2-3	many	.	TRBV5-1	CASSPRGGGTDTQYF	TGCGCCAGCAGCCCCCGAGGGGGGGGTACAGATACGCAGTATTTT
TRBJ1-6	few	.	TRBV2	CASMPSYNSPLHF	TGTGCCAGCATGCCCTCCTATAATTCACCCCTCCACTTT
TRBJ2-5	few	TRBD2	TRBV10-3	CATGGGPSQETQYF	TGTGCCACCGGGGGGGGCCCCTCACAAGAGACCCAGTACTTC
TRBJ2-5	few	.	TRBV30	CAWSWPRGAQETQYF	TGTGCCTGGAGTTGGCCCCGGGGGGCTCAAGAGACCCAGTACTTC
TRBJ2-3	.	.	TRBV6-2/TRBV6-3	CASSYSQGRGLAGTDTQYF	TGTGCCAGCAGTTACTCACAGGGAAGGGGGTTAGCAGGAACAGATACGCAGTATTTT
TRBJ2-5	.	.	TRBV10-3	CAISPVGAGQKEQETQYF	TGTGCCATCAGTCCAGTCGGGGCAGGGCAAAAGGAACAAGAGACCCAGTACTTC
TRBJ2-7	.	.	TRBV7-9	CASSYPSEHSYEQYF	TGTGCCAGCAGCTATCCTAGCGAACATAGCTACGAGCAGTACTTC
TRBJ1-6	.	.	TRBV27	CASSLFGAVKNSPLHF	TGTGCCAGCAGTTTATTTGGGGCAGTGAAGAATTCACCCCTCCACTTT
TRBJ2-5	many	.	TRBV14	CASSQRTDTQETQYF	TGTGCCAGCAGCCAGAGGACGGATACCCAAGAGACCCAGTACTTC
TRBJ2-2	.	.	TRBV3-1	CASSHTGLTTGELFF	TGTGCCAGCAGCCACACGGGACTTACGACCGGGGAGCTGTTTTTT
TRBJ2-5	few	TRBD2	TRBV6-5	CASSYTGGGPQETQYF	TGTGCCAGCAGTTACACCGGCGGGGGGCCCCAAGAGACCCAGTACTTC